This T cell receptor beta chain appears in the sequencing data of a study of Graves' ophthalmopathy and Graves' hyperthyroidism. Whole-study findings and limits: Separation of ophthalmopathy from stable hyperthyroidism was achieved by a 13-signature model, at roughly 88% sensitivity and 70% to 82% specificity.

This clonotype was seen at least ten times. Its target is not known. V was pared by 2 bases and J by 7 bases, with 6 bases between. The CDR3 contains 13 residues. As the template, RNA transcripts were used to amplify TCR beta CDR3 regions. First-round RT-PCR employed HTBI primers, with a second-round multiplex PCR after it. In TCRdb, the multiplex PCR reads were re-called with MiXCR into one record per CDR3 protein. This sample has some 520,000 distinct CDR3 sequences, with 13% to 15% found just once. This TCR came from a woman younger than 45 with Graves' ophthalmopathy. The chain has TRBV12-3 or TRBV12-4 and TRBJ1-6, with D unresolved. What was sequenced was blood. The CDR3 region has the DNA TGTGCCAGCAGTTTACGGGAAAATTCACCCCTCCACTTT. This sequence encodes CASSLRENSPLHF.